This passage covers 20 T cell receptor beta chains from one sample sequenced in a study of blood T cells in healthy people across ages (dated by TCRdb to about 2015). The receptor library was made with 5' RACE. The data were produced on an Illumina HiSeq 2500. A second PCR of roughly 6 to 12 cycles was run with a J-beta primer mix and a sample-barcoded 5' primer. TCRdb reran the public reads through fastp at Q25 and MiXCR, keeping productive beta chains. Identical CDR3 proteins give one entry, which carries the most common genes and DNA. This sample comprises about 940,000 distinct CDR3 sequences, about 48% of them detected only once. The top ten constitute roughly an eighth of the sample. Sequencing input: blood. The origin of the receptors is a man aged 30-40 years in good health.

This clonotype has only a few counts. The rearrangement joins TRBV27 to TRBJ2-1, with 10 positions matching TRBD2. The length of the CDR3 is 15 residues. J lost 4 bases, V lost 7 bases, and 7 bases had no gene match. Per germline, CDR1 MNHEY and CDR2 SMNVEV (reference sequence). The chain's CDR3 is CASKLSGGLYNEQFF. The CDR3 DNA is TGTGCCAGCAAACTTAGCGGGGGGCTATACAATGAGCAGTTCTTC.

The rearrangement joins TRBV7-2 to TRBJ1-3, with a tentative D call TRBD1 (6 bases). The CDR3 extends over 17 amino acids. From germline, CDR1 is SGHTA and CDR2 FQGNSA. V lost 2 bases and J lost 0, with 14 bases in between. CDR3 in amino acids: CASSLSGAQSSGNTIYF. The CDR3 nucleotides are TGTGCCAGCAGCTTATCGGGGGCCCAGAGCTCTGGAAACACCATATATTTT.

At least ten counts were recorded for this clonotype. The rearrangement uses TRBV11-1 and TRBJ2-1, with no clear D. The CDR3 has 14 residues. V was shortened by 2 bases and J by 6 bases, with 11 bases between the two germline ends. CDR1 is SGHAT, CDR2 FQDESV, per germline (reference sequence). The CDR3 region has the DNA TGTGCCAGCAGCTTACCCGTGGAAGTCAATGAGCAGTTCTTC. Its translation is CASSLPVEVNEQFF.

The chain has TRBV24-1 and TRBJ2-3; D perhaps matches TRBD2 (5 bases). The germline V and J ends were trimmed by 9 bases and 2 bases, with 14 bases remaining between them. CDR3 length equals 14 residues. Germline V CDR1 and CDR2: KGHDR, SFDVKD. The CDR3: CATGGTKVTDTQYF. For the CDR3, the DNA is TGTGCCACCGGAGGTACGAAAGTCACAGATACGCAGTATTTT.

This chain links TRBV3-1 with TRBJ2-1; 12 bases agree with TRBD2. Germline trimming cut 0 bases from V and 9 bases from J; bases unmatched to any gene: 12. The CDR3 is made up of 18 amino acids. Germline lookup yields CDR1 LGHDT and CDR2 YNNKEL (reference sequence). CDR3 DNA sequence: TGTGCCAGCAGCCAAGATAAGTACGCTAGCGGGGGGGTTGTTGAGCAGTTCTTC. It specifies CASSQDKYASGGVVEQFF.

This clonotype was picked up a small number of times. V gene TRBV28 combines with J gene TRBJ1-4; perhaps TRBD1 as D (5 bases). Germline lookup yields CDR1 MDHEN and CDR2 SYDVKM. V lost 5 bases and J lost 5, with 12 bases in between. The CDR3 is made up of 14 amino acids. The CDR3 protein is CASSTWDVNEKLFF. Written as DNA, the CDR3 is TGTGCCAGCAGTACCTGGGACGTAAATGAAAAACTGTTTTTT. The variable domain in full, with the rest retrieved from reference TRBV28 and TRBJ1-4, is DVKVTQSSRYLVKRTGEKVFLECVQDMDHENMFWYRQDPGLGLRLIYFSYDVKMKEKGDIPEGYSVSREKKERFSLILESASTNQTSMYLCASSTWDVNEKLFFGSGTQLSVL.

DNA for the CDR3: TGTGCCAGCAGCCAAGTGAGTGCAGGGGTGGGCTACGAGCAGTACTTC. Its protein product is CASSQVSAGVGYEQYF. V is TRBV4-2 and J is TRBJ2-7, with D tentatively TRBD1 (6 bases). V lost 1 base and J lost 3, with 16 bases in between. This CDR3 contains 16 residues. Looked up from germline, CDR1 is LGHNA and CDR2 is YNFKEQ.

The rearrangement joins TRBV7-2 to TRBJ1-1; TRBD1 might be the D (5 bases). This CDR3 spans 15 amino acids. The V gene lost 0 bases and the J gene lost 5 bases, with 13 bases spanning the gap. Per germline, CDR1 SGHTA and CDR2 FQGNSA. Here the CDR3 DNA reads TGTGCCAGCAGCTTAGCGCGGGGCACGAGAACTGAAGCTTTCTTT. This gives the protein CASSLARGTRTEAFF.

In its sample, this clonotype was seen once. The rearrangement uses TRBV20-1 and TRBJ2-3; TRBD1 aligns across 8 bases. The V and J ends lost 5 bases and 5 bases, in that order; junction bases with no gene match: 12. Germline V CDR1 and CDR2: DFQATT, SNEGSKA (reference sequence). The CDR3 totals 15 residues. Here the CDR3 reads CSARKTGVGEDTQYF. CDR3 coding DNA: TGCAGTGCTCGCAAGACAGGGGTTGGTGAAGATACGCAGTATTTT.

The gene calls are TRBV10-3 and TRBJ2-7, with 7 bases fitting TRBD2. Germline CDR1 and CDR2: ENHRY and SYGVKD. This CDR3 comprises 13 residues. Trimming took 8 bases from V and 3 from J; bases not matched to a gene: 7. CDR3 in amino acids: CAIGTGTNYEQYF. The CDR3 DNA is TGTGCCATCGGAACCGGGACTAACTACGAGCAGTACTTC.

This clonotype was counted a single time. The genes are TRBV12-3 or TRBV12-4 and TRBJ1-5; possibly TRBD1 for D (6 bases). The CDR3 extends over 15 amino acids. V was shortened by 5 bases and J by 1 base, with 12 bases between the two germline ends. The CDR3, as DNA: TGTGCCAGCAGTCCCGACAGGATCAGCAATCAGCCCCAGCATTTT. Translated, it gives CASSPDRISNQPQHF.

Only a few counts were recorded for this clonotype. The chain recombines TRBV3-1 with TRBJ1-6, with D unresolved. CDR3 length equals 16 residues. The germline V gene encodes CDR1 LGHDT and CDR2 YNNKEL (reference sequence). V lost 4 bases and J 7 bases, leaving 17 bases between the germline ends. The CDR3 spells CASSPYAAGENSPLHF. The CDR3 nucleotides read TGTGCCAGCAGCCCATATGCGGCGGGAGAAAATTCACCCCTCCACTTT.

The count of this clonotype is one. This chain uses TRBV10-3 with TRBJ1-3, with unresolved D. This CDR3 has 13 residues. Trimming pared 2 bases from V and 4 bases from J, leaving 6 bases between. Germline CDR1 is ENHRY and CDR2 is SYGVKD. The CDR3 region has the DNA TGTGCCATCAGTGAGCGCAGGGGAAACACCATATATTTT. Protein product: CAISERRGNTIYF.

This clonotype occurred many times. This chain uses TRBV11-2 with TRBJ2-7, with 10 bases fitting TRBD2. The V and J ends lost 5 bases and 0 bases, in that order; junction bases with no gene match: 7. There are 16 residues in the CDR3. Germline-derived CDR1 and CDR2 are SGHAT and FQNNGV. The CDR3 is CASSPAGLASSYEQYF. Written as DNA, the CDR3 is TGTGCCAGCAGCCCGGCGGGACTAGCGAGCTCCTACGAGCAGTACTTC.

The sample holds a few counts of this clonotype. The chain joins TRBV12-3 or TRBV12-4 to TRBJ1-2; D remains ambiguous. Trimming pared 6 bases from V and 8 bases from J, leaving 16 bases between. This CDR3 comprises 13 residues. CDR3 nucleotide sequence: TGTGCCAGCAGCCGCACGGGGTTCGGAGGCTACACCTTC. It specifies CASSRTGFGGYTF.

Comments on this clonotype: A much larger clone is a single base away; this may be a read error. This chain links TRBV7-2 with TRBJ2-1; tentative D call: TRBD2 (6 bases). Trimming took 7 bases from V and 2 from J, leaving 15 bases between them. This CDR3 is built from 15 residues. Per germline, CDR1 SGHTA and CDR2 FQGNSA. CDR3 sequence (DNA): TGTGCCAGCACAGGAGGGGCGGCAACCTACAATGAGCAGTTCTTC. Protein: CASTGGAATYNEQFF.

Of note for this clonotype: The CDR3 carries no conserved terminal phenylalanine or tryptophan, so it likely arises from a read error. It is unclear where the CDR3 begins or ends on the DNA, so no DNA is shown, and the CDR3 is as TCRdb lists it. The rearrangement links TRBV12-3 or TRBV12-4 to TRBJ2-1; TRBD1 reflects the table's D call only, with no check against the DNA. With termini counted, the CDR3 has 15 amino acids. CDR3 in amino acids: CASSSMSPGGYTFGS.

This clonotype was detected ten times or more. This sequence joins TRBV20-1 and TRBJ2-1; no definite D call. V gave up 0 bases and J gave up 7 bases, with 4 bases separating them. The germline CDR1 and CDR2 sequences are DFQATT and SNEGSKA (reference sequence). This CDR3 contains 11 residues. The CDR3 loop reads CSARDGNEQFF. Written as DNA, the CDR3 is TGCAGTGCTAGAGACGGGAATGAGCAGTTCTTC.

This clonotype was observed a few times. The chain uses TRBV29-1 and TRBJ1-4, with unresolved D. Germline V gene data show CDR1 as SQVTM and CDR2 as ANQGSEA. The CDR3 runs 11 residues. The ends were cut back, 6 bases at V and 5 bases at J, with 7 bases in the middle. The CDR3 here is CSVRFNEKLFF. CDR3 bases: TGCAGCGTCAGATTCAATGAAAAACTGTTTTTT.

CDR3 in amino acids: CASSFRQGQETQYF. The DNA for the CDR3 is TGTGCCAGCAGTTTTCGACAGGGACAAGAGACCCAGTACTTC. V and J are TRBV27 and TRBJ2-5; TRBD1 matches at 7 bases. The trim removed 3 bases at V and 2 bases at J, leaving 3 bases unmatched. The CDR3 runs to 14 residues. From germline, CDR1 is MNHEY and CDR2 SMNVEV (reference sequence).